This T cell receptor (beta chain) was identified in a study of glioma-infiltrating T cells. The iRepertoire nested amplicon-rescue multiplex PCR amplified TCR alpha and beta CDR3s from RNA. One entry per CDR3 protein, called by TCRdb with MiXCR from the multiplex PCR reads. The table lists 150,000 to 200,000 distinct CDR3 sequences, about 31% of them singletons. This clonotype was found many times. V lost 6 bases and J 8 bases, leaving 13 bases between the germline ends. Germline V CDR1 and CDR2: MNHEY, SMNVEV (reference sequence). This CDR3 has 12 amino acids. The source is a human donor with low-grade glioma or glioblastoma, undergoing nonglioma brain surgery, or in good health (not recorded which). The sequencing input was glioma tissue, nonneoplastic brain tissue, or PBMCs (not recorded which). The chain employs TRBV27 and TRBJ1-1; tentative D call: TRBD1 (5 bases). CDR3 sequence (DNA): TGTGCCAGCAGCTCGGGGCCGTTCGAAGCTTTCTTT. It encodes CASSSGPFEAFF.